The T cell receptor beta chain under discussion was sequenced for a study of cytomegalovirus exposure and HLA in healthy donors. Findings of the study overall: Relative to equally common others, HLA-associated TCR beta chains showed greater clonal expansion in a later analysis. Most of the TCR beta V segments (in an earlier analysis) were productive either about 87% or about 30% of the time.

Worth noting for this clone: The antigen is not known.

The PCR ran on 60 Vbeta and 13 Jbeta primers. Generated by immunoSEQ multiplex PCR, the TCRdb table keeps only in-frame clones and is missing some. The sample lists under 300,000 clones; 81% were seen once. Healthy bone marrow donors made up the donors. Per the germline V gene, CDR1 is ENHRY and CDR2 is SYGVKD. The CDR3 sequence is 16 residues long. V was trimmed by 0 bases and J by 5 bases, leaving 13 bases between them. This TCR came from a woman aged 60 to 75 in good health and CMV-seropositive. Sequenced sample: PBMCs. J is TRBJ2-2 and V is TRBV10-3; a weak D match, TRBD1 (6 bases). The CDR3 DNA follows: TGTGCCATCAGTGAGTCGTCAGGGGCAGGGACCGGGGAGCTGTTTTTT. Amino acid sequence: CAISESSGAGTGELFF.